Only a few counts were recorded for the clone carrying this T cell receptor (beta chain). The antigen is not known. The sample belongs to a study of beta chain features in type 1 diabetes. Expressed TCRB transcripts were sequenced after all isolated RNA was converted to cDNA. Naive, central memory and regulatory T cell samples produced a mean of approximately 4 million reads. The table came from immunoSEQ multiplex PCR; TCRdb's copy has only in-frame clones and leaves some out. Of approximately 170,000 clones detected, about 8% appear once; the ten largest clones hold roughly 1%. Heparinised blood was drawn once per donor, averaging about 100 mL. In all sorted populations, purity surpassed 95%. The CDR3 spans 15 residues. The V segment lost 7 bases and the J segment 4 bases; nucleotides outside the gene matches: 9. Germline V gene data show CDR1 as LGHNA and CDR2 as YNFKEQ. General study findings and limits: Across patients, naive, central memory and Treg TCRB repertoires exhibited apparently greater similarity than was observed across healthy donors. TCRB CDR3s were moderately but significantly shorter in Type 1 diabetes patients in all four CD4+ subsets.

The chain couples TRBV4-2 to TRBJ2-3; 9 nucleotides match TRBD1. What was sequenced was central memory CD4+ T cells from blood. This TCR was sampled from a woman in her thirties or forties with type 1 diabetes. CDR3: CASTRDRVDPDTQYF. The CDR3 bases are TGTGCCAGCACCCGGGACAGGGTGGACCCAGATACGCAGTATTTT.